Listed below are T cell receptor beta chains from one sample, sequenced in a study of technical replicates of blood from four donors. The repertoire was sequenced with immunoSEQ multiplex PCR; TCRdb's copy has only in-frame clones and lacks some. The sample comprises about 73,000 clones, about 92% of which are singletons, and about 0.25% rests with the top ten. Sequenced sample: T cells isolated from PBMCs. All receptors come from a human donor in good health. CDR3s include the opening cysteine and the closing phenylalanine or tryptophan. Each record gives: V gene, CDR3 length, J gene, D gene, clone size, CDR3 DNA, CDR3 protein. The D gene is left open where the match is weak. Some rows mark clone size as missing; the rest say once, few, many or name a class of expanded clone.

V gene: TRBV5-1
CDR3 length: 15
J gene: TRBJ2-1
D gene: .
clone size: .
CDR3 DNA: TGCGCCAGCAGCCGGCGCCCGGACTCGTACAATGAGCAGTTCTTC
CDR3 protein: CASSRRPDSYNEQFF

V gene: TRBV4-1
CDR3 length: 16
J gene: TRBJ1-5
D gene: .
clone size: .
CDR3 DNA: TGCGCCAGCAGCCAAGATCGGCAGGGTAGCAATCAGCCCCAGCATTTT
CDR3 protein: CASSQDRQGSNQPQHF

V gene: TRBV11-2
CDR3 length: 16
J gene: TRBJ2-7
D gene: .
clone size: .
CDR3 DNA: TGTGCCAGCAGCTCCGTGCGGGGGACATCTTTGGGAGAGCAGTACTTC
CDR3 protein: CASSSVRGTSLGEQYF

V gene: TRBV15
CDR3 length: 12
J gene: TRBJ2-2
D gene: TRBD2
clone size: .
CDR3 DNA: TGTGCCACCCGCCGGGGGGATTCGGAGCTGTTTTTT
CDR3 protein: CATRRGDSELFF

V gene: TRBV29-1
CDR3 length: 13
J gene: TRBJ1-1
D gene: .
clone size: .
CDR3 DNA: TGCAGCGTTGAAGACAGTCCTGACACTGAAGCTTTCTTT
CDR3 protein: CSVEDSPDTEAFF

V gene: TRBV9
CDR3 length: 17
J gene: TRBJ1-3
D gene: TRBD1
clone size: .
CDR3 DNA: TGTGCCAGCAGCCCCCGACCGACAGGGGGCTTCGGAAACACCATATATTTT
CDR3 protein: CASSPRPTGGFGNTIYF

V gene: TRBV18
CDR3 length: 15
J gene: TRBJ1-3
D gene: TRBD1
clone size: .
CDR3 DNA: TGTGCCAGCTCACCACCAGCAGGGGGGTACAACACCATATATTTT
CDR3 protein: CASSPPAGGYNTIYF

V gene: TRBV9
CDR3 length: 14
J gene: TRBJ1-2
D gene: .
clone size: .
CDR3 DNA: TGTGCCAGCAGCGTAGCGGAGGGGAACTATGGCTACACCTTC
CDR3 protein: CASSVAEGNYGYTF

V gene: TRBV4-1
CDR3 length: 15
J gene: TRBJ1-1
D gene: .
clone size: few
CDR3 DNA: TGCGCCAGCAGCCAAGGACAACTCCGAAACACTGAAGCTTTCTTT
CDR3 protein: CASSQGQLRNTEAFF

V gene: TRBV7-9
CDR3 length: 13
J gene: TRBJ2-7
D gene: .
clone size: .
CDR3 DNA: TGTGCCAGCAGCTTAGTATCTCCTTTGGAGCAGTACTTC
CDR3 protein: CASSLVSPLEQYF

V gene: TRBV10-3
CDR3 length: 16
J gene: TRBJ2-1
D gene: .
clone size: .
CDR3 DNA: TGTGCCATCAGTGAGAGGACCGCGGGTCTCCAGAATGAGCAGTTCTTC
CDR3 protein: CAISERTAGLQNEQFF

V gene: TRBV28
CDR3 length: 19
J gene: TRBJ1-3
D gene: .
clone size: once
CDR3 DNA: TGTGCCAGCAGTGATGATGACAGGCTTGGCAAAGAGGCTGGAAACACCATATATTTT
CDR3 protein: CASSDDDRLGKEAGNTIYF

V gene: TRBV28
CDR3 length: 17
J gene: TRBJ1-2
D gene: .
clone size: .
CDR3 DNA: TGTGCCAGCAGTACAGAAGGCCTCCACGGGGTGCGATATGGCTACACCTTC
CDR3 protein: CASSTEGLHGVRYGYTF

V gene: TRBV19
CDR3 length: 14
J gene: TRBJ2-5
D gene: .
clone size: .
CDR3 DNA: TGTGCCAGTAGCAACCCGGGACAACAAGAGACCCAGTACTTC
CDR3 protein: CASSNPGQQETQYF

V gene: TRBV28
CDR3 length: 17
J gene: TRBJ1-5
D gene: TRBD1
clone size: .
CDR3 DNA: TGTGCCAGCAGTTTTGGGACAGGGTTTGAGGTCAATCAGCCCCAGCATTTT
CDR3 protein: CASSFGTGFEVNQPQHF

V gene: TRBV2
CDR3 length: 14
J gene: TRBJ1-2
D gene: TRBD1
clone size: .
CDR3 DNA: TGTGCCAGCAGTGAAGAGTGGACAGGGGACGGCTACACCTTC
CDR3 protein: CASSEEWTGDGYTF

V gene: TRBV2
CDR3 length: 16
J gene: TRBJ1-6
D gene: .
clone size: .
CDR3 DNA: TGTGCCAGCAGTGAAGTTGGCAGGGGATTTAATTCACCCCTCCACTTT
CDR3 protein: CASSEVGRGFNSPLHF

V gene: TRBV13
CDR3 length: 15
J gene: TRBJ2-7
D gene: TRBD2
clone size: .
CDR3 DNA: TGTGCCAGCAGCTTACCCAGGACTAGCGGGGCCGAGCAGTACTTC
CDR3 protein: CASSLPRTSGAEQYF

V gene: TRBV27
CDR3 length: 15
J gene: TRBJ1-1
D gene: TRBD1
clone size: .
CDR3 DNA: TGTGCCAGCAGGGGCGAAGGGGGCGCGGTTACTGAAGCTTTCTTT
CDR3 protein: CASRGEGGAVTEAFF

V gene: TRBV7-9
CDR3 length: 14
J gene: TRBJ2-5
D gene: TRBD1
clone size: .
CDR3 DNA: TGTGCCAGCAGCCCGGACAGGGGTTTAGAGACCCAGTACTTC
CDR3 protein: CASSPDRGLETQYF

V gene: TRBV2
CDR3 length: 15
J gene: TRBJ2-2
D gene: TRBD2
clone size: .
CDR3 DNA: TGTGCCAGCAGGGGATCTAGCGGGGTCACCGGGGAGCTGTTTTTT
CDR3 protein: CASRGSSGVTGELFF

V gene: TRBV19
CDR3 length: 14
J gene: TRBJ1-2
D gene: TRBD1
clone size: few
CDR3 DNA: TGTGCCAGTACCCCAAACCGGGACAGGACTGGCTACACCTTC
CDR3 protein: CASTPNRDRTGYTF

V gene: TRBV6-5
CDR3 length: 15
J gene: TRBJ2-7
D gene: TRBD1
clone size: .
CDR3 DNA: TGTGCCAGCAGGGACCGGGACAGGGGGACCTACGAGCAGTACTTC
CDR3 protein: CASRDRDRGTYEQYF

V gene: TRBV27
CDR3 length: 17
J gene: TRBJ2-7
D gene: TRBD2
clone size: .
CDR3 DNA: TGTGCCAGCAGTTTGACGGGGGGGGTGAGCCGACCCTACGAGCAGTACTTC
CDR3 protein: CASSLTGGVSRPYEQYF

V gene: TRBV5-1
CDR3 length: 15
J gene: TRBJ2-6
D gene: TRBD1
clone size: .
CDR3 DNA: TGCGCCAGCAGCTTGGGGACAGGGGGTGACGACCTCCTGACTTTC
CDR3 protein: CASSLGTGGDDLLTF

V gene: TRBV9
CDR3 length: 15
J gene: TRBJ2-7
D gene: TRBD2
clone size: .
CDR3 DNA: TGTGCCAGCAGCGTAGACGGGCGGGGGTTGGGCGAGCAGTACTTC
CDR3 protein: CASSVDGRGLGEQYF

V gene: TRBV27
CDR3 length: 13
J gene: TRBJ2-2
D gene: .
clone size: .
CDR3 DNA: TGTGCCAGCAGTCCCCTGCGGAGCGGGGAGCTGTTTTTT
CDR3 protein: CASSPLRSGELFF

V gene: TRBV6-1
CDR3 length: 13
J gene: TRBJ2-1
D gene: .
clone size: .
CDR3 DNA: TGTGCCAGCAGTGAAGCTCGGGGAGAGGGACAGTTCTTC
CDR3 protein: CASSEARGEGQFF

V gene: TRBV19
CDR3 length: 12
J gene: TRBJ1-3
D gene: .
clone size: .
CDR3 DNA: TGTGCCAGCTCAACATCGGGAAACACCATATATTTT
CDR3 protein: CASSTSGNTIYF

V gene: TRBV27
CDR3 length: 14
J gene: TRBJ2-1
D gene: TRBD2
clone size: once
CDR3 DNA: TGTGCCAGCAGTTTATTTGCTAGCGGGGCCTCCCAGTTCTTC
CDR3 protein: CASSLFASGASQFF

V gene: TRBV28
CDR3 length: 13
J gene: TRBJ2-7
D gene: TRBD1
clone size: .
CDR3 DNA: TGTGCCAGCAGTTGGGACAGCCCCTACGAGCAGTACTTC
CDR3 protein: CASSWDSPYEQYF

V gene: TRBV13
CDR3 length: 14
J gene: TRBJ1-2
D gene: TRBD1
clone size: once
CDR3 DNA: TGTGCCAGCAGCACAACAGGGGGCGGAGATGGCTACACCTTC
CDR3 protein: CASSTTGGGDGYTF

V gene: TRBV9
CDR3 length: 14
J gene: TRBJ2-2
D gene: .
clone size: .
CDR3 DNA: TGTGCCAGCAGCGTAGCCTGGGGGGCCGGGGAGCTGTTTTTT
CDR3 protein: CASSVAWGAGELFF

V gene: TRBV2
CDR3 length: 15
J gene: TRBJ2-4
D gene: TRBD2
clone size: .
CDR3 DNA: TGTGCCACCAAACCGGGCGGGAGGCGAGATGGCATTCAGTACTTC
CDR3 protein: CATKPGGRRDGIQYF

V gene: TRBV6-5
CDR3 length: 15
J gene: TRBJ1-3
D gene: .
clone size: .
CDR3 DNA: TGTGCCAGCAGACCTGGACAGTTAGATGGAAACACCATATATTTT
CDR3 protein: CASRPGQLDGNTIYF

V gene: TRBV29-1
CDR3 length: 14
J gene: TRBJ1-1
D gene: .
clone size: .
CDR3 DNA: TGCAGCGTTGTCCCTTCGGTTGTGCGCTCTGAAGCTTTCTTT
CDR3 protein: CSVVPSVVRSEAFF

V gene: TRBV7-9
CDR3 length: 18
J gene: TRBJ2-1
D gene: .
clone size: .
CDR3 DNA: TGTGCCAGCAGCCACGAGGGTGGGAGTTACGGCTCCTACAATGAGCAGTTCTTC
CDR3 protein: CASSHEGGSYGSYNEQFF

V gene: TRBV4-1
CDR3 length: 17
J gene: TRBJ2-7
D gene: TRBD2
clone size: .
CDR3 DNA: TGCGCCAGCAGCCAAGATTCATCGGGAGCGGGAAACTACGAGCAGTACTTC
CDR3 protein: CASSQDSSGAGNYEQYF

V gene: TRBV14
CDR3 length: 13
J gene: TRBJ2-7
D gene: .
clone size: .
CDR3 DNA: TGTGCCAGCAGCCCGGGACTGCTCTACGAGCAGTACTTC
CDR3 protein: CASSPGLLYEQYF

V gene: TRBV7-9
CDR3 length: 14
J gene: TRBJ2-7
D gene: TRBD1
clone size: .
CDR3 DNA: TGTGCCAGCAGCTCGCAGGGGGCCGGGGACGAGCAGTACTTC
CDR3 protein: CASSSQGAGDEQYF

V gene: TRBV5-1
CDR3 length: 15
J gene: TRBJ1-6
D gene: TRBD1
clone size: .
CDR3 DNA: TGCGCCAGCAGCTCTCCGGGACAGGGGGGTTCACCCCTCCACTTT
CDR3 protein: CASSSPGQGGSPLHF

V gene: TRBV4-1
CDR3 length: 17
J gene: TRBJ1-1
D gene: TRBD1
clone size: .
CDR3 DNA: TGCGCCAGCAGCCAAAAGGGGGCCACACGGATGAACACTGAAGCTTTCTTT
CDR3 protein: CASSQKGATRMNTEAFF

V gene: TRBV2
CDR3 length: 14
J gene: TRBJ2-1
D gene: TRBD2
clone size: .
CDR3 DNA: TGTGCCAGCTCGGGACTAGCTCTCTACAATGAGCAGTTCTTC
CDR3 protein: CASSGLALYNEQFF

V gene: TRBV4-1
CDR3 length: 15
J gene: TRBJ2-7
D gene: TRBD1
clone size: .
CDR3 DNA: TGCGCCAGCAGCCAAGCGGGACAGGGGGCCGACGAGCAGTACTTC
CDR3 protein: CASSQAGQGADEQYF

V gene: TRBV27
CDR3 length: 15
J gene: TRBJ2-7
D gene: .
clone size: .
CDR3 DNA: TGTGCCAGCAGTTTAGCCCCCAGGGGAACCTACGAGCAGTACTTC
CDR3 protein: CASSLAPRGTYEQYF

V gene: TRBV4-2
CDR3 length: 17
J gene: TRBJ2-3
D gene: TRBD2
clone size: .
CDR3 DNA: TGTGCCAGCAGCCAGTCAACTAGCGGGGAAAAGGCAGATACGCAGTATTTT
CDR3 protein: CASSQSTSGEKADTQYF

V gene: TRBV5-4
CDR3 length: 16
J gene: TRBJ2-4
D gene: TRBD2
clone size: .
CDR3 DNA: TGTGCCAGCAGCTTGGGTAGCGGGAGCAGTAGAAACATTCAGTACTTC
CDR3 protein: CASSLGSGSSRNIQYF

V gene: TRBV27
CDR3 length: 11
J gene: TRBJ2-7
D gene: .
clone size: .
CDR3 DNA: TGTGCCACCATCTACTATGGGGAGCAGTACTTC
CDR3 protein: CATIYYGEQYF

V gene: TRBV5-4
CDR3 length: 16
J gene: TRBJ2-3
D gene: TRBD2
clone size: .
CDR3 DNA: TGTGCCAGCAGAGGGGGGACTAGCGGGGTCACAGATACGCAGTATTTT
CDR3 protein: CASRGGTSGVTDTQYF

V gene: TRBV18
CDR3 length: 16
J gene: TRBJ1-3
D gene: .
clone size: .
CDR3 DNA: TGTGCCAGCTCACCGGAGGACAGTAGGCCCGGAAACACCATATATTTT
CDR3 protein: CASSPEDSRPGNTIYF